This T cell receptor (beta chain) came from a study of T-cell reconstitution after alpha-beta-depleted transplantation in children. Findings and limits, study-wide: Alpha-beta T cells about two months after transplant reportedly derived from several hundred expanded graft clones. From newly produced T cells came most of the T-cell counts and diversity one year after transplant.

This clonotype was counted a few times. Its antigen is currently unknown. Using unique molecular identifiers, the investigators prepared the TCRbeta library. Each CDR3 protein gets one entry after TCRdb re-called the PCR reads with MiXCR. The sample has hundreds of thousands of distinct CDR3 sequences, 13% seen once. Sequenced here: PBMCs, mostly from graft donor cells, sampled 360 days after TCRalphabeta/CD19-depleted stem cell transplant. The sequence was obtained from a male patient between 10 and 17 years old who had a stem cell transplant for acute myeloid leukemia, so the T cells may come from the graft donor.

CDR3 sequence (DNA): TGTGCCTGGAGTGCGTTACCAGCGGGCTTCTCCTACGAGCAGTACTTC. Translating it yields CAWSALPAGFSYEQYF. The chain joins TRBV30 to TRBJ2-7, with D possibly being TRBD2 (6 bases). Per germline, CDR1 GTSNPN and CDR2 SVGIG (reference sequence). Trimming cost V 1 base and J 0 bases, with 16 bases left between them. CDR3 size: 16 residues. Filled out from reference TRBV30 and TRBJ2-7, the complete variable domain reads SQTIHQWPATLVQPVGSPLSLECTVEGTSNPNLYWYRQAAGRGLQLLFYSVGIGQISSEVPQNLSASRPQDRQFILSSKKLLLSDSGFYLCAWSALPAGFSYEQYFGPGTRLTVT.